The entry that follows covers one T cell receptor beta chain sequence. Seattle enrolled patients during active infection and tracked them longitudinally. Sequencing was performed with immunoSEQ multiplex PCR; in TCRdb, only in-frame clones are kept and a portion is missing. The repertoire holds almost 300,000 clones, with roughly 90% as singletons. Germline V gene data show CDR1 as LGHDT and CDR2 as YNNKEL (reference sequence). The CDR3 length is 16 residues. V lost 1 base to trimming and J lost 4 bases, with 16 bases between them. The data stem from a study of blood T cell repertoires in COVID-19. This sequence originates from a woman aged 25 to 39 with COVID-19, enrolled during active disease. Sequencing was performed on peripheral blood. This chain connects TRBV3-1 (or the pseudogene TRBV3-2) to TRBJ1-2, with D perhaps TRBD1 (5 bases). DNA of the CDR3: TGTGCCAGCAGCCAAGGGGGCGATGGCAGAAGCTATGGCTACACCTTC. It translates to CASSQGGDGRSYGYTF.